The 17 T cell receptor beta chains in this list originate from one sample, sequenced in a study of blood T cell repertoires in COVID-19. Here immunoSEQ multiplex PCR was the method, and the copy in TCRdb shows in-frame clones only, minus some. Among roughly 110,000 clones listed, more than 75% were seen once. The specimen was peripheral blood. The receptors were sampled from a man aged 35-49 years with acute or convalescent COVID-19.

This rearrangement joins TRBV19 to TRBJ1-3; TRBD1 agrees at 8 bases. The CDR3 has 17 amino acids. The V and J ends lost 5 bases and 0 bases, in that order; junction bases with no gene match: 9. In germline, CDR1 is LNHDA, CDR2 SQIVND (reference sequence). The CDR3 DNA reads as TGTGCCAGTAGTCCAGGACAGGGAACTTTCTCTGGAAACACCATATATTTT. Translated, it gives CASSPGQGTFSGNTIYF.

V gene TRBV28 combines with J gene TRBJ2-2; 12 nucleotides agree with TRBD2. J gave up 1 base and V 5 bases, and 11 bases lay outside the gene matches. The CDR3 length is 19 residues. CDR1 is MDHEN and CDR2 is SYDVKM in the germline V gene. CDR3 coding DNA: TGTGCCAGCAGTCTGGATGGACTAGCGGGGAACTTGAACACCGGGGAGCTGTTTTTT. This translates into CASSLDGLAGNLNTGELFF.

The chain employs TRBV15 and TRBJ2-4; 8 bases match TRBD2. The CDR3 extends over 15 amino acids. The germline V gene encodes CDR1 LNHNV and CDR2 YYDKDF (reference sequence). The V gene end was trimmed by 8 bases and the J gene end by 4 bases; junction bases not matched to a gene: 10. The CDR3 is CATGLSSGPKNIQYF. The CDR3 DNA sequence: TGTGCCACCGGGTTATCTAGCGGGCCAAAAAACATTCAGTACTTC. Looking up the rest from reference TRBV15 and TRBJ2-4 gives the full variable domain: DAMVIQNPRYQVTQFGKPVTLSCSQTLNHNVMYWYQQKSSQAPKLLFHYYDKDFNNEADTPDNFQSRRPNTSFCFLDIRSPGLGDTAMYLCATGLSSGPKNIQYFGAGTRLSVL.

The chain employs TRBV18 and TRBJ2-5; no reliable D call. The V and J ends lost 2 bases and 2 bases respectively, with 18 bases between them. There are 17 residues in the CDR3. Germline V lookup: CDR1 KGHSH, CDR2 LQKENI. This CDR3 is CASSPLAMERKQETQYF. The CDR3 nucleotides are TGTGCCAGCTCACCATTGGCCATGGAGCGCAAGCAAGAGACCCAGTACTTC.

V is TRBV29-1 and J is TRBJ2-5, with 7 bases fitting TRBD2. CDR1 is SQVTM, CDR2 ANQGSEA, per germline. Germline trimming cut 7 bases from V and 1 base from J; bases unmatched to any gene: 3. The CDR3 is 12 residues long. In nucleotides, the CDR3 is TGCAGCGGACGGACTAGCCAAGAGACCCAGTACTTC. Its protein product is CSGRTSQETQYF.

The chain recombines TRBV5-1 with TRBJ1-4; weak D call: TRBD1 (6 bases). The CDR3 covers 14 residues. CDR1 SGHRS and CDR2 YFSETQ come from the germline V gene. V dropped 0 bases and J dropped 7 bases, with 10 bases sitting between them. In DNA, the CDR3 is TGCGCCAGCAGCTTGGACAGGGAGGGTGAAAAACTGTTTTTT. Encoded protein: CASSLDREGEKLFF. The full variable domain, in which reference TRBV5-1 and TRBJ1-4 provide the parts outside the CDR3, is KAGVTQTPRYLIKTRGQQVTLSCSPISGHRSVSWYQQTPGQGLQFLFEYFSETQRNKGNFPGRFSGRQFSNSRSEMNVSTLELGDSALYLCASSLDREGEKLFFGSGTQLSVL.

V usage is TRBV4-1 and J usage is TRBJ2-7, with TRBD1 identical over 9 bases. Trimming at V came to 3 bases and at J to 4 bases, leaving 10 bases not matched to a gene. CDR1 and CDR2 (germline): MGHRA, YSYEKL. CDR3 length: 16 amino acids. In DNA, the CDR3 is TGCGCCAGCAGCCAGGCCATCGGGACAGGGTATTACGAGCAGTACTTC. It specifies CASSQAIGTGYYEQYF.

V gene TRBV10-3 combines with J gene TRBJ1-5; 8 nucleotides match TRBD1. This CDR3 comprises 15 residues. V gave up 5 bases and J gave up 6 bases; unmatched junction bases: 9. Germline assignment: CDR1 ENHRY and CDR2 SYGVKD. The CDR3 here is CAISKDREEGQPQHF. CDR3 sequence (DNA): TGTGCCATCAGTAAGGACAGGGAAGAGGGTCAGCCCCAGCATTTT.

This clone has just a few counts. The chain carries TRBV6-5 and TRBJ2-7; TRBD1 might be the D (6 bases). The V end lost 5 bases, the J end lost 2 bases, and 16 bases lay between the germline ends. CDR3 length: 15 amino acids. Germline values: CDR1 MNHEY, CDR2 SVGAGI. The CDR3 reads CASSLTGTPAYEQYF. The DNA of the CDR3 is TGTGCCAGCAGTCTGACCGGGACACCAGCCTACGAGCAGTACTTC.

V and J are TRBV27 and TRBJ2-7; TRBD1 is a possible D gene (6 bases). Deletions cut 3 bases from V and 4 bases from J, with 10 bases between. Germline V lookup: CDR1 MNHEY, CDR2 SMNVEV (reference sequence). CDR3 length equals 13 residues. This CDR3 is CASSFQGHYEQYF. In DNA form, the CDR3 reads TGTGCCAGCAGTTTCCAGGGACATTACGAGCAGTACTTC.

This sequence joins TRBV5-1 and TRBJ1-2; a weak D match, TRBD1 (6 bases). Germline V gives CDR1 SGHRS, CDR2 YFSETQ. V lost 4 bases and J 4 bases, leaving 14 bases between the germline ends. The CDR3 covers 14 residues. The CDR3 DNA sequence: TGCGCCAGCAGCGTCGACCAGGGGAGCTATGGCTACACCTTC. Protein sequence: CASSVDQGSYGYTF.

The V call is TRBV19, the J call TRBJ2-1; a possible D gene is TRBD1 (5 bases). V shed 4 bases and J shed 5 bases, with 12 bases lying between them. In germline, CDR1 is LNHDA, CDR2 SQIVND (reference sequence). The CDR3 extends over 14 amino acids. CDR3 sequence reads: CASSSRRQNNEQFF. DNA for the CDR3: TGTGCCAGTAGTAGCCGGAGACAGAACAATGAGCAGTTCTTC.

The chain is built from TRBV10-2 and TRBJ2-3; TRBD2 aligns across 11 bases. Looked up from germline, CDR1 is WSHSY and CDR2 is SAAADI. CDR3 length: 16 amino acids. After removal of 6 bases from V and 1 base from J, the junction contained 6 bases not matched to a gene. In nucleotides, the CDR3 is TGCGCCAGCAGATTCCTAGCGGGAGGAGGCACAGATACGCAGTATTTT. Translated: CASRFLAGGGTDTQYF.

This chain connects TRBV13 to TRBJ1-6, with 8 bases fitting TRBD1. This CDR3 spans 14 amino acids. Germline lookup yields CDR1 PRHDT and CDR2 FYEKMQ (reference sequence). J lost 9 bases, V lost 5 bases, and 6 bases had no gene match. CDR3 DNA sequence: TGTGCCAGCAGCCCTGGACAGGGAATTTCACCCCTCCACTTT. This gives the protein CASSPGQGISPLHF.

The chain recombines TRBV7-8 with TRBJ2-1; D might be TRBD2 (6 bases). The CDR3 covers 14 residues. Germline CDR1 and CDR2: SGHVS and FQNEAQ. V gave up 1 base and J gave up 7 bases, with 11 bases separating them. The DNA for the CDR3 is TGTGCCAGCAGCTTAGAGGGACTCCCTAATGAGCAGTTCTTC. As protein: CASSLEGLPNEQFF.

This clone was found once. This rearrangement joins TRBV6-1 to TRBJ2-1; maybe TRBD1 (5 bases). The V gene's germline CDR1 is MNHNS and CDR2 SASEGT. The CDR3 extends over 12 amino acids. V gave up 0 bases and J gave up 12 bases, with 9 bases separating them. The CDR3 is CASSEAQRGQFF. The CDR3 nucleotides are TGTGCCAGCAGTGAAGCGCAAAGGGGGCAGTTCTTC.

Written as DNA, the CDR3 is TGCGCCAGCAGCCAATTTCTGCTCGGGCGGGGGAGTAATTCACCCCTCCACTTT. Amino acids: CASSQFLLGRGSNSPLHF. The J gene is TRBJ1-6, the V gene TRBV4-1; TRBD1 might be the D (5 bases). This CDR3 region has 18 residues. Germline V lookup: CDR1 MGHRA, CDR2 YSYEKL. The V end lost 2 bases, the J end lost 6 bases, and 20 bases lay between the germline ends.